This is a list of T cell receptor beta chains from one sample in a study of OX40 agonist ivuxolimab in advanced cancers. Sequencing used immunoSEQ multiplex PCR; TCRdb keeps in-frame clones, though not all of them. Of around 74,000 clones listed, 85% to 95% were seen once; the top ten hold more than 9.5%. This sample comprised CD4+ or CD8+ T cells sorted from blood, obtained in a trial of the OX40 agonist ivuxolimab. The origin of the receptors is an adult with an advanced solid tumor such as melanoma, head and neck, liver or kidney cancer. The CDR3 runs from the conserved cysteine through the conserved F or W. Fields, in order: V gene, J gene, D gene, clone size, CDR3 DNA, CDR3 protein. D genes are given only for firm matches. Size is omitted from some rows. Given values are once, few, many or a class for expanded clones.

v_gene: TRBV5-5; j_gene: TRBJ1-1; d_gene: .; abundance: .; CDR3nt: TGTGCCAGCAGCTTGGAGGGAATGAACACTGAAGCTTTCTTT; CDR3aa: CASSLEGMNTEAFF
v_gene: TRBV7-9; j_gene: TRBJ1-2; d_gene: .; abundance: .; CDR3nt: TGTGCCAGCAGCTTGTACTATGGCTACACCTTC; CDR3aa: CASSLYYGYTF
v_gene: TRBV6-6; j_gene: TRBJ2-7; d_gene: .; abundance: .; CDR3nt: TGTGCCACCAGGGTGTTGGGATCCTACGAGCAGTACTTC; CDR3aa: CATRVLGSYEQYF
v_gene: TRBV9; j_gene: TRBJ2-1; d_gene: TRBD2; abundance: .; CDR3nt: TGTGCCAGCAGCGTAGGGTCGCTAGCGGGGGATGGCAATGAGCAGTTCTTC; CDR3aa: CASSVGSLAGDGNEQFF
v_gene: TRBV6-5; j_gene: TRBJ1-5; d_gene: TRBD1; abundance: .; CDR3nt: TGTGCCAGCAGTCGACAGGGGCTCGGTCAGCCCCAGCATTTT; CDR3aa: CASSRQGLGQPQHF
v_gene: TRBV6-5; j_gene: TRBJ1-2; d_gene: .; abundance: .; CDR3nt: TGTGCCAGCACTCCCTTGGGAGGGATTGGCTATGGCTACACCTTC; CDR3aa: CASTPLGGIGYGYTF
v_gene: TRBV15; j_gene: TRBJ2-5; d_gene: .; abundance: .; CDR3nt: TGTGCCACCAGCACCCCTCCATACGGGGCTGTTCAAGAGACCCAGTACTTC; CDR3aa: CATSTPPYGAVQETQYF
v_gene: TRBV2; j_gene: TRBJ1-6; d_gene: TRBD1; abundance: once; CDR3nt: TGTGCCAGAGGACAGGGAGGATCACCCCTCCACTTT; CDR3aa: CARGQGGSPLHF
v_gene: TRBV7-9; j_gene: TRBJ2-7; d_gene: TRBD1; abundance: .; CDR3nt: TGTGCCAGCAGCCTTACAGGGGACCCCTACGAGCAGTACTTC; CDR3aa: CASSLTGDPYEQYF
v_gene: TRBV7-9; j_gene: TRBJ2-2; d_gene: .; abundance: .; CDR3nt: TGTGCCAGCAGCTGGGTGTCGGGGGCCACCGGGGAGCTGTTTTTT; CDR3aa: CASSWVSGATGELFF
v_gene: TRBV9; j_gene: TRBJ2-2; d_gene: .; abundance: .; CDR3nt: TGTGCCAGCAGCGTAGCTTTTGGCTTAAACACCGGGGAGCTGTTTTTT; CDR3aa: CASSVAFGLNTGELFF
v_gene: TRBV7-9; j_gene: TRBJ1-1; d_gene: .; abundance: .; CDR3nt: TGTGCCAGCAGCTTAGTTACAAAGAACACTGAAGCTTTCTTT; CDR3aa: CASSLVTKNTEAFF
v_gene: TRBV29-1; j_gene: TRBJ1-1; d_gene: .; abundance: .; CDR3nt: TGCAGCGTTGACGGGCAGGGTTTGAACACTGAAGCTTTCTTT; CDR3aa: CSVDGQGLNTEAFF
v_gene: TRBV2; j_gene: TRBJ1-1; d_gene: TRBD1; abundance: .; CDR3nt: TGTGCCAGCAGTGAATGGGCAGGGGGAACTGAAGCTTTCTTT; CDR3aa: CASSEWAGGTEAFF
v_gene: TRBV7-9; j_gene: TRBJ2-1; d_gene: .; abundance: .; CDR3nt: TGTGCCAGCAGCTTCGACGGACCTGAGCAGTTCTTC; CDR3aa: CASSFDGPEQFF
v_gene: TRBV7-8; j_gene: TRBJ1-2; d_gene: .; abundance: .; CDR3nt: TGTGCCAGCAGCTTAGAAGGCGCCTATGGCTACACCTTC; CDR3aa: CASSLEGAYGYTF
v_gene: TRBV4-1; j_gene: TRBJ1-4; d_gene: .; abundance: medium-sized; CDR3nt: TGCGCCAGCAGCCAAGAACGGCCCGGCTTTGGCGTCCTGGCGGATGAAAAACTGTTTTTT; CDR3aa: CASSQERPGFGVLADEKLFF
v_gene: TRBV15; j_gene: TRBJ1-1; d_gene: .; abundance: .; CDR3nt: TGTGCCACCAGCAGAGATTGGAACAGCGGGACTAACACTGAAGCTTTCTTT; CDR3aa: CATSRDWNSGTNTEAFF
v_gene: TRBV10-3; j_gene: TRBJ2-7; d_gene: TRBD1; abundance: .; CDR3nt: TGTGCCATCAGCTTACAGGGGGCTAACGCCGAGCAGTACTTC; CDR3aa: CAISLQGANAEQYF
v_gene: TRBV2; j_gene: TRBJ1-4; d_gene: TRBD1; abundance: .; CDR3nt: TGTGCCAGCAGTGGTGCGGGGGACAGTCCTTTTAAACTGTTTTTT; CDR3aa: CASSGAGDSPFKLFF
v_gene: TRBV5-6; j_gene: TRBJ1-5; d_gene: .; abundance: .; CDR3nt: TGTGCCAGCAGCCAGGACTCGGGAGGGGTCTTAGGACAGCCCCAGCATTTT; CDR3aa: CASSQDSGGVLGQPQHF
v_gene: TRBV9; j_gene: TRBJ2-7; d_gene: .; abundance: once; CDR3nt: TGTGCCAGCAGCGTAGCTTTCGGGATCTACGAGCAGTACTTC; CDR3aa: CASSVAFGIYEQYF
v_gene: TRBV4-3; j_gene: TRBJ2-6; d_gene: .; abundance: .; CDR3nt: TGCGCCAGCAGCCAAGAGCAGGGCTCTGGGGCCAACGTCCTGACTTTC; CDR3aa: CASSQEQGSGANVLTF
v_gene: TRBV5-1; j_gene: TRBJ2-2; d_gene: TRBD2; abundance: .; CDR3nt: TGCGCCAGCAGCTTGGCCGGGACTAGCGGGGTCCCCGGGGAGCTGTTTTTT; CDR3aa: CASSLAGTSGVPGELFF
v_gene: TRBV6-4; j_gene: TRBJ2-3; d_gene: TRBD1; abundance: .; CDR3nt: TGTGCCAGCAGTGACTCGACAGGGGGCCCAGATACGCAGTATTTT; CDR3aa: CASSDSTGGPDTQYF
v_gene: TRBV4-1; j_gene: TRBJ2-1; d_gene: TRBD1; abundance: .; CDR3nt: TGCGCCAGCAGCCAACTCGGGACAGGGGGTTGGTTCTTC; CDR3aa: CASSQLGTGGWFF
v_gene: TRBV19; j_gene: TRBJ2-5; d_gene: .; abundance: .; CDR3nt: TGTGCCAGTAGTCTTATGGGGGCCGAGACCCAGTACTTC; CDR3aa: CASSLMGAETQYF
v_gene: TRBV5-6; j_gene: TRBJ2-7; d_gene: TRBD1; abundance: .; CDR3nt: TGTGCCAGCAGCTTGGCCCGTGGCGGACAGGGACAGAGCTCCTACGAGCAGTACTTC; CDR3aa: CASSLARGGQGQSSYEQYF
v_gene: TRBV7-9; j_gene: TRBJ2-7; d_gene: .; abundance: .; CDR3nt: TGTGCCAGCAGCTTAGAGGCGGGTGAGCAGTACTTC; CDR3aa: CASSLEAGEQYF
v_gene: TRBV6-6; j_gene: TRBJ2-7; d_gene: TRBD1; abundance: once; CDR3nt: TGTGCCAGCAGTTACCTACAGGGACAGGGGTACGAGCAGTACTTC; CDR3aa: CASSYLQGQGYEQYF
v_gene: TRBV5-1; j_gene: TRBJ1-4; d_gene: .; abundance: many; CDR3nt: TGCGCCAGCAGGAAGGGGGAAAAACTGTTTTTT; CDR3aa: CASRKGEKLFF
v_gene: TRBV6-1; j_gene: TRBJ2-1; d_gene: .; abundance: .; CDR3nt: TGTGCCAGCAGCGAAGGCGGGACAATCTACAATGAGCAGTTCTTC; CDR3aa: CASSEGGTIYNEQFF
v_gene: TRBV5-4; j_gene: TRBJ1-1; d_gene: .; abundance: .; CDR3nt: TGTGCCAGCAGCTTAGGACCGAACACTGAAGCTTTCTTT; CDR3aa: CASSLGPNTEAFF
v_gene: TRBV29-1; j_gene: TRBJ2-1; d_gene: .; abundance: .; CDR3nt: TGCAGCGTTGAGGATAGATTGGGGGATGAGCAGTTCTTC; CDR3aa: CSVEDRLGDEQFF
v_gene: TRBV9; j_gene: TRBJ2-7; d_gene: .; abundance: .; CDR3nt: TGTGCCAGCGGCTCAGGACACTTAGGATCTAGCGAGCAGTACTTC; CDR3aa: CASGSGHLGSSEQYF
v_gene: TRBV7-9; j_gene: TRBJ1-1; d_gene: TRBD1; abundance: .; CDR3nt: TGTGCCAGCAGCTTACTAACAGGGGGCAGGAGCACTGAAGCTTTCTTT; CDR3aa: CASSLLTGGRSTEAFF
v_gene: TRBV19; j_gene: TRBJ2-7; d_gene: TRBD2; abundance: .; CDR3nt: TGTGCCAGTAGTCCGGGACTAGCGGGGGGTTACGAGCAGTACTTC; CDR3aa: CASSPGLAGGYEQYF
v_gene: TRBV4-3; j_gene: TRBJ2-7; d_gene: .; abundance: few; CDR3nt: TGCGCCAGCAGCCAAGAGGGATGGGATGAGCAGTACTTC; CDR3aa: CASSQEGWDEQYF
v_gene: TRBV13; j_gene: TRBJ1-3; d_gene: TRBD1; abundance: .; CDR3nt: TGTGCCAGCAGCCCCGGGACAGGGGAAGGTCAGGAAAACACCATATATTTT; CDR3aa: CASSPGTGEGQENTIYF
v_gene: TRBV27; j_gene: TRBJ2-1; d_gene: .; abundance: .; CDR3nt: TGTGCCAGCAGTTTCGGCGGGGACAATGAGCAGTTCTTC; CDR3aa: CASSFGGDNEQFF
v_gene: TRBV4-1; j_gene: TRBJ2-1; d_gene: .; abundance: .; CDR3nt: TGCGCCAGCAGCCAAGAAGGGGGGTGGAATGAGCAGTTCTTC; CDR3aa: CASSQEGGWNEQFF
v_gene: TRBV6-5; j_gene: TRBJ1-5; d_gene: .; abundance: few; CDR3nt: TGTGCCAGCAAAGTCGACAGGTATAGCAATCAGCCCCAGCATTTT; CDR3aa: CASKVDRYSNQPQHF
v_gene: TRBV6-6; j_gene: TRBJ2-1; d_gene: .; abundance: .; CDR3nt: TGTGCCAGCACCTTTGGGACAGAGCAGTTCTTC; CDR3aa: CASTFGTEQFF
v_gene: TRBV25-1; j_gene: TRBJ2-7; d_gene: TRBD1; abundance: .; CDR3nt: TGTGCCAGCAGTGAATTGTACAGGGGCTCCTACGAGCAGTACTTC; CDR3aa: CASSELYRGSYEQYF
v_gene: TRBV7-8; j_gene: TRBJ2-7; d_gene: TRBD2; abundance: .; CDR3nt: TGTGCCAGCAGCCCAGGGACTAGCGGGCGATACGAGCAGTACTTC; CDR3aa: CASSPGTSGRYEQYF
v_gene: TRBV6-4; j_gene: TRBJ2-3; d_gene: TRBD2; abundance: .; CDR3nt: TGTGCCAGCAGTGACGGGGGGGGCACAGATACGCAGTATTTT; CDR3aa: CASSDGGGTDTQYF
v_gene: TRBV13; j_gene: TRBJ2-2; d_gene: TRBD1; abundance: .; CDR3nt: TGTGCCAGTAGGACAGGGGGGACCGGGGAGCTGTTTTTT; CDR3aa: CASRTGGTGELFF
v_gene: TRBV25-1; j_gene: TRBJ1-5; d_gene: TRBD1; abundance: .; CDR3nt: TGTGCCAGGGAGCGGGACAGGCCGAAGTTTCAGCCCCAGCATTTT; CDR3aa: CARERDRPKFQPQHF